This TCR beta chain comes out of a study of T-cell reconstitution after alpha-beta-depleted transplantation in children. Of note for this clonotype: The antigen is unknown.

It was with unique molecular identifiers that the TCRbeta library was prepared. Each CDR3 protein gets one entry after TCRdb re-called the PCR reads with MiXCR. The sample has under 250,000 distinct CDR3 sequences; 20% to 30% are singletons. Between the trimmed V and J ends, which lost 0 bases and 1 base, there was a span of 7 bases. Looked up from germline, CDR1 is LGHNA and CDR2 is YSLEER. The CDR3 consists of 14 residues. Broader study findings: Hyperexpanded clones declined; after one year, newly produced T cells mostly supplied diversity. Expanded graft clones numbering several hundred reportedly gave rise to alpha-beta T cells about two months after transplant. From surviving recipient T cells and thymic progenitors came the high day-60 TCRbeta diversity observed in some patients.

The chain uses TRBV4-3 and TRBJ2-7; D gene unclear. The sequencing here drew on PBMCs, mostly from graft donor cells, taken 360 days after TCRalphabeta/CD19-depleted stem cell transplant. This receptor was obtained from a female patient aged 2-10 years who had a stem cell transplant for congenital amegakaryocytic thrombocytopenia, so the T cells may come from the graft donor. CDR3 sequence (DNA): TGCGCCAGCAGCCAAGAGTCCCAGTCCTACGAGCAGTACTTC. It codes for CASSQESQSYEQYF.